These T cell receptor beta chains were read from a single sample in a study of regulatory T cells in long-lasting Graves disease. TCRdb reanalysed the multiplex PCR reads using MiXCR and keeps one entry per CDR3 protein. The table lists about 200,000 distinct CDR3 sequences, roughly 19% of them singletons. Separately, the same data were catalogued under a study of T cells in Graves' hyperthyroidism and ophthalmopathy.

This specimen was peripheral blood mononuclear cells (PBMCs), taken at new diagnosis, from a patient treated with antithyroid drugs. The receptors come from a woman aged 25 to 39 with Graves disease. Each CDR3 is given without its conserved first and last residue. Not every row has a clone size; where given, it reads once, few, many or a size class.

>16|TRBV4-1|TRBJ2-1|few
ASSQVDMGLIIYNEQF
>13|TRBV12-3/TRBV12-4|TRBJ1-3|many
ASSARRSSGNTIY
>14|TRBV24-1|TRBJ1-1|many
ATSGSGQGTNTEAF
>13|TRBV3-1|TRBJ1-2|many
ASSKRDTGAHGYT
>12|TRBV7-8|TRBJ2-5|many
ASSLELAGETQY
>12|TRBV7-9|TRBJ1-4|many
ASSSTGSYEKLF
>15|TRBV19|TRBJ2-1|many
ASSIGARGASYNEQF
>11|TRBV2|TRBJ1-2|NA
ASSGSTNYGYT
>14|TRBV6-1|TRBJ2-5|many
ASVGLAGEGVETQY
>13|TRBV28|TRBJ2-7|NA
ATLPEGQPDYEQY
>13|TRBV30|TRBJ2-1|many
AWSYGTSVYNEQF
>16|TRBV7-3|TRBJ2-2|many
ASSLSPPSSTNTGELF
>13|TRBV2|TRBJ2-1|many
ASSEFRLNYNEQF
>12|TRBV11-1|TRBJ2-7|many
ASSPGTSSYEQY
>13|TRBV6-2/TRBV6-3|TRBJ2-1|many
ASSGGWADNNEQF
>14|TRBV3-1|NA|NA
ASSQAGTSGQETQY
>12|TRBV5-1|TRBJ1-5|many
ASSLDSPRQPQH
>12|TRBV6-1|TRBJ2-5|NA
ASRWDGTQETQY
>13|TRBV27|TRBJ2-1|many
ASSRTGTSANEQF
>11|TRBV2|TRBJ2-4|NA
ASSGGAQNIQC
>12|TRBV5-6|TRBJ1-1|many
ASSRRHQNTEAF
>14|TRBV11-3|TRBJ2-1|many
ASSLAGGARGNEQF
>11|TRBV3-1|TRBJ2-5|many
ASSLLGGETQY
>9|TRBV5-1|TRBJ2-7|many
ASSLAAEQY